This T cell receptor (beta chain) was identified in a study of blood T cells in healthy people across ages. This clonotype was counted a few times. Its specificity is unknown. It was with a sample-barcoded 5' primer and a J-beta primer mix that a second PCR of roughly 7 to 12 cycles was run. TCRdb fed the 5' RACE reads into MiXCR, producing one record per CDR3 protein. The data hold 630,000 or so distinct CDR3 sequences, with approximately 30% observed a single time. The study's findings and limits: Unsorted PBMC material precluded a definitive naive versus antigen-experienced comparison.

The CDR3 length is 12 residues. V shed 0 bases and J shed 9 bases, with 3 bases lying between them. Germline V lookup: CDR1 SGHTA, CDR2 FQGNSA. This receptor was taken from a woman of 80 years or more in good health. The specimen sequenced was blood. The V call is TRBV7-2, the J call TRBJ1-6, with D unclear. The CDR3 sequence is CASSLAVSPLHF. The CDR3 bases are TGTGCCAGCAGCTTAGCGGTTTCACCCCTCCACTTT.